The 23 T cell receptor beta chains given below trace back to one sample, sequenced in a study of T-cell reconstitution after alpha-beta-depleted transplantation in children. Using unique molecular identifiers, the investigators prepared the TCRbeta library. Using its own MiXCR run on the PCR reads, TCRdb lists one record per CDR3 protein. The table lists about 400,000 distinct CDR3 sequences, roughly 22% of them singletons. The source was PBMCs from the stem cell graft donor, collected from the stem cell graft. Receptors were obtained from a human donor who donated a stem cell graft to a child with acute myeloid leukemia.

This clonotype was recorded a few times. This chain links TRBV18 with TRBJ2-3; D remains ambiguous. This CDR3 is built from 15 residues. The germline V gene has CDR1 KGHSH and CDR2 LQKENI. Between the trimmed V and J ends, which lost 2 bases and 4 bases, there was a span of 13 bases. The CDR3: CASSPVVGGSDTQYF. The DNA of the CDR3 is TGTGCCAGCTCACCAGTTGTAGGCGGCTCAGATACGCAGTATTTT.

V and J are TRBV29-1 and TRBJ2-1; the match to TRBD2 covers 13 bases. The germline V gene encodes CDR1 SQVTM and CDR2 ANQGSEA. V gave up 0 bases and J gave up 4 bases; unmatched junction bases: 9. CDR3 size: 18 residues. CDR3 bases: TGCAGCGTTGAAGATCGGGGACGACTAGCGGGAGGATACAATGAGCAGTTCTTC. Protein product: CSVEDRGRLAGGYNEQFF.

V is TRBV20-1 and J is TRBJ1-1; maybe TRBD1 (5 bases). Germline loops: CDR1 DFQATT, CDR2 SNEGSKA (reference sequence). The CDR3 loop spans 13 amino acids. V shed 3 bases and J shed 1 base, with 9 bases lying between them. Here the CDR3 DNA reads TGCAGTGCTAGGGGGGAGCCGAACACTGAAGCTTTCTTT. It yields the protein CSARGEPNTEAFF.

The gene calls are TRBV7-9 and TRBJ2-7; D ambiguous. From germline, CDR1 is SEHNR and CDR2 FQNEAQ (reference sequence). The CDR3 is 14 amino acids. V was trimmed by 3 bases and J by 6 bases, leaving 15 bases between them. CDR3 DNA: TGTGCCAGCAGCTTGGCCGGGTTGGATACCGAGCAGTACTTC. It is translated as CASSLAGLDTEQYF.

The J gene is TRBJ2-3, the V gene TRBV12-3 or TRBV12-4; D uncertain. The V and J ends lost 8 bases and 2 bases respectively, with 14 bases between them. This CDR3 spans 14 amino acids. CDR3 DNA: TGTGCCAGCGGCCTGTTTCGACTCACAGATACGCAGTATTTT. It translates to CASGLFRLTDTQYF.

This chain links TRBV11-2 with TRBJ2-1, with D hard to call. V gave up 2 bases and J gave up 9 bases, with 8 bases separating them. The germline CDR1 and CDR2 sequences are SGHAT and FQNNGV. The CDR3 totals 12 residues. This CDR3 is CASSLLSGEQFF. CDR3 coding DNA: TGTGCCAGCAGCTTACTTAGTGGTGAGCAGTTCTTC.

On this clonotype itself: A clone one base away is much larger, so this may be a read error. As the CDR3 is not closed by the conserved phenylalanine or tryptophan, this likely results from a read error. The genes are TRBV29-1 and TRBJ2-1; a weak D match, TRBD2 (5 bases). The CDR3 spans 13 residues. Germline V gives CDR1 SQVTM, CDR2 ANQGSEA. V was trimmed by 7 bases and J by 5 bases, leaving 15 bases between them. The CDR3 is CSARRRENNEQFY. The CDR3 nucleotides are TGCAGCGCCCGTAGACGGGAAAACAATGAGCAGTTCTAC.

This chain joins TRBV29-1 and TRBJ1-5, with D uncertain. Trimming stripped 6 bases from V and 7 bases from J, with 13 bases between. The CDR3 covers 12 residues. Germline lookup yields CDR1 SQVTM and CDR2 ANQGSEA. CDR3 sequence: CSVEGGVQPQHF. In DNA form, the CDR3 reads TGCAGCGTCGAGGGTGGAGTGCAGCCCCAGCATTTT. Drawing the rest from reference TRBV29-1 and TRBJ1-5, the complete variable domain is SAVISQKPSRDICQRGTSLTIQCQVDSQVTMMFWYRQQPGQSLTLIATANQGSEATYESGFVIDKFPISRPNLTFSTLTVSNMSPEDSSIYLCSVEGGVQPQHFGDGTRLSIL.

This rearrangement joins TRBV4-1 to TRBJ2-7; D is ambiguous. The CDR3 runs to 15 residues. V lost 0 bases to trimming and J lost 3 bases, with 12 bases between them. CDR1 is MGHRA, CDR2 YSYEKL, per germline. CDR3 loop: CASSQDAAGDYEQYF. The CDR3 nucleotides are TGCGCCAGCAGCCAAGATGCGGCCGGAGACTACGAGCAGTACTTC.

The V gene is TRBV28, the J gene TRBJ2-1; maybe TRBD2 (7 bases). CDR3 length equals 13 residues. The ends were cut back, 6 bases at V and 8 bases at J, with 14 bases in the middle. Looked up from germline, CDR1 is MDHEN and CDR2 is SYDVKM. CDR3 protein: CASSPAGADEQFF. CDR3 DNA: TGTGCCAGCAGCCCCGCGGGGGCCGATGAGCAGTTCTTC.

In its sample, this clonotype was seen a few times. The chain joins TRBV29-1 to TRBJ1-2, with a weak D call TRBD1 (6 bases). Germline V CDR1 and CDR2: SQVTM, ANQGSEA. V was cut by 5 bases and J by 3 bases, with 13 bases left in between. The length of the CDR3 is 13 residues. CDR3 sequence (DNA): TGCAGCGTTTTACGGGGGGCGGACTATGGCTACACCTTC. Protein product: CSVLRGADYGYTF. Variable domain in full (rest from reference TRBV29-1 and TRBJ1-2): SAVISQKPSRDICQRGTSLTIQCQVDSQVTMMFWYRQQPGQSLTLIATANQGSEATYESGFVIDKFPISRPNLTFSTLTVSNMSPEDSSIYLCSVLRGADYGYTFGSGTRLTVV.

This clonotype was picked up a small number of times. The chain couples TRBV29-1 to TRBJ2-1; a weak D match, TRBD1 (5 bases). Germline values: CDR1 SQVTM, CDR2 ANQGSEA. The CDR3 totals 12 residues. The V gene lost 6 bases and the J gene lost 8 bases, with 14 bases spanning the gap. For the CDR3, the DNA is TGCAGCGTCCTGAAGGGGTACGATGAGCAGTTCTTC. The encoded protein is CSVLKGYDEQFF.

This chain uses TRBV7-9 with TRBJ2-1; D may be TRBD2 (6 bases). Germline CDR1 and CDR2: SEHNR and FQNEAQ (reference sequence). CDR3 length: 15 residues. The V end lost 1 base, the J end lost 9 bases, and 16 bases lay between the germline ends. CDR3 region: CASSLGRRDLGEQFF. The CDR3 region has the DNA TGTGCCAGCAGCTTAGGTCGCAGGGACTTGGGTGAGCAGTTCTTC. Full variable domain (outside the CDR3, taken from reference TRBV7-9 and TRBJ2-1): DTGVSQNPRHKITKRGQNVTFRCDPISEHNRLYWYRQTLGQGPEFLTYFQNEAQLEKSRLLSDRFSAERPKGSFSTLEIQRTEQGDSAMYLCASSLGRRDLGEQFFGPGTRLTVL.

The chain couples TRBV12-3 or TRBV12-4 to TRBJ2-1, with unresolved D. Deletions cut 5 bases from V and 8 bases from J, with 10 bases between. The CDR3 runs 12 residues. In DNA, the CDR3 is TGTGCCAGCAGTGTAGGGTTGGATGAGCAGTTCTTC. Residues: CASSVGLDEQFF.

This clonotype has just a few counts. This chain joins TRBV20-1 and TRBJ2-3; TRBD1 is a possible D gene (6 bases). V was cut by 3 bases and J by 5 bases, with 12 bases left in between. The CDR3 totals 13 residues. Germline CDR1 reads DFQATT; CDR2 reads SNEGSKA (reference sequence). CDR3 bases: TGCAGTGCTAGGGGGGACACAAGAGATACGCAGTATTTT. This gives the protein CSARGDTRDTQYF.

The J gene is TRBJ1-1, the V gene TRBV21-1. TRBV21-1 is listed as a pseudogene. CDR3 length: 15 amino acids. The CDR3: CASSKGAPMNTEAFF. CDR3 DNA sequence: TGTGCCAGCAGCAAAGGGGCCCCCATGAACACTGAAGCTTTCTTT.

This clonotype was counted a few times. This rearrangement joins TRBV6-1 to TRBJ2-1, with 7 bases lining up with TRBD2. V shed 0 bases and J 4 bases; nucleotides not matched to a gene: 0. Germline V gene data show CDR1 as MNHNS and CDR2 as SASEGT. The CDR3 contains 14 residues. For the CDR3, the DNA is TGTGCCAGCAGTGAAGCGCGGGGGTACAATGAGCAGTTCTTC. Translating it yields CASSEARGYNEQFF.

This clonotype was seen repeatedly, ten times or more. The rearrangement uses TRBV10-3 and TRBJ2-1; possibly TRBD1 or TRBD2 for D (5 bases each). CDR1 is ENHRY and CDR2 is SYGVKD in the germline V gene. The CDR3 sequence is 13 residues long. The V end lost 0 bases, the J end lost 9 bases, and 9 bases lay between the germline ends. The CDR3 spells CAISESVGAEQFF. In DNA form, the CDR3 reads TGTGCCATCAGTGAGTCCGTCGGGGCTGAGCAGTTCTTC.

The CDR3 spells CASGSGGEGLVDADTQYF. The CDR3 DNA reads as TGTGCCAGCGGTAGTGGGGGGGAGGGCCTCGTTGATGCAGATACGCAGTATTTT. The chain uses TRBV7-3 and TRBJ2-3, with 7 bases lining up with TRBD2. The CDR3 extends over 18 amino acids. Losses at the gene ends were 8 bases for V and 4 bases for J; bases not matched to a gene: 21. Germline V gene data show CDR1 as SGHTA and CDR2 as FQGTGA. Based on the CDR3 plus reference TRBV7-3 and TRBJ2-3, the full variable domain is GAGVSQTPSNKVTEKGKYVELRCDPISGHTALYWYRQSLGQGPEFLIYFQGTGAADDSGLPNDRFFAVRPEGSVSTLKIQRTERGDSAVYLCASGSGGEGLVDADTQYFGPGTRLTVL.

The chain uses TRBV5-1 and TRBJ2-2, with D perhaps matching TRBD1 (6 bases). This CDR3 contains 17 residues. V was cut by 5 bases and J by 0 bases, with 17 bases left in between. CDR1 and CDR2 (germline): SGHRS, YFSETQ. The CDR3 sequence: CASRPNRDTSNTGELFF. The CDR3, as DNA: TGCGCCAGCAGGCCTAACCGGGACACCTCGAACACCGGGGAGCTGTTTTTT.

The CDR3 loop reads CSASTASGPTSASTDTQYF. As DNA, the CDR3 is TGCAGTGCATCCACGGCTAGCGGGCCCACGAGTGCTAGCACAGATACGCAGTATTTT. V is TRBV20-1 and J is TRBJ2-3, with TRBD2 matching over 8 bases. This CDR3 contains 19 residues. In germline, CDR1 is DFQATT, CDR2 SNEGSKA (reference sequence). Trimming at V came to 6 bases and at J to 0 bases, leaving 20 bases not matched to a gene.

The genes are TRBV28 and TRBJ2-5; 7 nucleotides match TRBD2. The CDR3 has 16 amino acids. Germline V CDR1 and CDR2: MDHEN, SYDVKM. With 3 bases clipped from V and 2 bases from J, the junction kept 9 bases outside the gene matches. The CDR3 DNA reads as TGTGCCAGCAGTTTTCCGGGGAGGGTGGCACAAGAGACCCAGTACTTC. Its translation: CASSFPGRVAQETQYF. Full variable domain (outside the CDR3, taken from reference TRBV28 and TRBJ2-5): DVKVTQSSRYLVKRTGEKVFLECVQDMDHENMFWYRQDPGLGLRLIYFSYDVKMKEKGDIPEGYSVSREKKERFSLILESASTNQTSMYLCASSFPGRVAQETQYFGPGTRLLVL.

This clonotype was observed a handful of times. The chain has TRBV12-3 or TRBV12-4 and TRBJ2-1; 8 bases match TRBD1. CDR3 length: 16 amino acids. Trimming took 5 bases from V and 6 from J; bases not matched to a gene: 12. The CDR3 DNA follows: TGTGCCAGCAGTGTACATAACCAGGGGGCAGGCAATGAGCAGTTCTTC. This sequence encodes CASSVHNQGAGNEQFF.